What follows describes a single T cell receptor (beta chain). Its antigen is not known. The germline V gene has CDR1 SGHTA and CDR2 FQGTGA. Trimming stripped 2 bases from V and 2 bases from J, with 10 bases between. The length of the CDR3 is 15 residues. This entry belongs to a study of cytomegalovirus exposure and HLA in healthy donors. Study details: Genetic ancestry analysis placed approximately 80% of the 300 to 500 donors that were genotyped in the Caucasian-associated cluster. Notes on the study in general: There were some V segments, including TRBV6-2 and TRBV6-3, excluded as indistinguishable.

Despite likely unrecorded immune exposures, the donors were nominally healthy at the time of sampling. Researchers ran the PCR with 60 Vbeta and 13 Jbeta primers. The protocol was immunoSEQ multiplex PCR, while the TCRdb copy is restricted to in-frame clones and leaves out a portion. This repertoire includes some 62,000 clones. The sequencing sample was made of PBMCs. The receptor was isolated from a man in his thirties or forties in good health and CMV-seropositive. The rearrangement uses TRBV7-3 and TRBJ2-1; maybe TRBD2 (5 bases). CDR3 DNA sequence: TGTGCCAGCAGCTTACCTCGGGGTCCCTACAATGAGCAGTTCTTC. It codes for CASSLPRGPYNEQFF.